Listed here are 9 T cell receptor beta chains from one sample, sequenced in a study of shared clonotypes between healthy human individuals. Naive CD8 isolation took CD45RO-negative cells positively selected for CCR7 and excluded terminally differentiated effector memory CD45RA+ cells. The repertoire was sequenced with immunoSEQ multiplex PCR; TCRdb's copy has only in-frame clones and lacks some. This table has more than 600,000 clones, about 90% appearing once. The sample taken for sequencing was naive CD8+ T cells sorted from blood. The receptors shown here come from a man aged 25 to 40 in good health.

This clone was recorded once. The V call is TRBV11-1, the J call TRBJ2-1; 13 positions agree with TRBD2. With 4 bases clipped from V and 7 bases from J, the junction kept 7 bases outside the gene matches. The CDR3 runs to 16 residues. Germline V lookup: CDR1 SGHAT, CDR2 FQDESV (reference sequence). The CDR3 nucleotides are TGTGCCAGCAGCTCCTGGACTAGCGGGAGACCTAATGAGCAGTTCTTC. Its translation: CASSSWTSGRPNEQFF.

The CDR3 region is CASSSPGRSSYEQYF. CDR3 in DNA: TGTGCCAGCAGCTCCCCGGGGAGGAGCTCCTACGAGCAGTACTTC. This rearrangement joins TRBV7-8 to TRBJ2-7; D might be TRBD2 (6 bases). There are 15 residues in the CDR3. The germline V and J ends were trimmed by 4 bases and 0 bases, with 13 bases remaining between them. Germline V lookup: CDR1 SGHVS, CDR2 FQNEAQ.

The rearrangement links TRBV2 to TRBJ2-3; D is unclear. The CDR3 runs to 12 residues. V was shortened by 3 bases and J by 3 bases, with 4 bases between the two germline ends. Germline CDR1 and CDR2: SNHLY and FYNNEI. The CDR3 sequence is CASSDFTDTQYF. The CDR3 region has the DNA TGTGCCAGCAGTGATTTTACAGATACGCAGTATTTT. Based on the CDR3 plus reference TRBV2 and TRBJ2-3, the full variable domain is EPEVTQTPSHQVTQMGQEVILRCVPISNHLYFYWYRQILGQKVEFLVSFYNNEISEKSEIFDDQFSVERPDGSNFTLKIRSTKLEDSAMYFCASSDFTDTQYFGPGTRLTVL.

The rearrangement links TRBV5-6 to TRBJ2-2, with 10 bases lining up with TRBD2. This CDR3 has 18 amino acids. Germline V gene lookup returns CDR1 SGHDT and CDR2 YYEEEE. V was clipped by 4 bases and J by 1 base; unmatched bases: 10. CDR3 bases: TGTGCCAGCAGCCTAAGGCCGGGACTAGCGAAGAACACCGGGGAGCTGTTTTTT. Protein product: CASSLRPGLAKNTGELFF.

This chain uses TRBV28 with TRBJ2-3, with 7 bases aligning to TRBD2. Trimming at V came to 6 bases and at J to 2 bases, leaving 8 bases not matched to a gene. The germline CDR1 and CDR2 sequences are MDHEN and SYDVKM. This CDR3 contains 15 residues. The chain's CDR3 is CASSLGRELTDTQYF. The CDR3 DNA is TGTGCCAGCAGCCTGGGGAGGGAGCTCACAGATACGCAGTATTTT.

V gene TRBV27 combines with J gene TRBJ2-7, with TRBD1 matching over 8 bases. After removal of 0 bases from V and 7 bases from J, the junction contained 11 bases not matched to a gene. The CDR3 runs to 16 residues. Germline loops: CDR1 MNHEY, CDR2 SMNVEV (reference sequence). The CDR3 DNA follows: TGTGCCAGCAGTTTATCCCGGACAGGGCCAATCGAGGAGCAGTACTTC. It encodes CASSLSRTGPIEEQYF.

The J gene is TRBJ1-4, the V gene TRBV7-9; the D gene is possibly TRBD1 (5 bases). Trimming took 5 bases from V and 4 from J, leaving 20 bases between them. Germline CDR1 SEHNR, CDR2 FQNEAQ (reference sequence). This CDR3 contains 17 residues. As DNA, the CDR3 is TGTGCCAGCAGCCCAGAAGGCCGGGGACCGGATAATGAAAAACTGTTTTTT. Its translation: CASSPEGRGPDNEKLFF. The whole variable domain, filled in from reference TRBV7-9 and TRBJ1-4, reads DTGVSQNPRHKITKRGQNVTFRCDPISEHNRLYWYRQTLGQGPEFLTYFQNEAQLEKSRLLSDRFSAERPKGSFSTLEIQRTEQGDSAMYLCASSPEGRGPDNEKLFFGSGTQLSVL.

V and J are TRBV5-6 and TRBJ2-7; TRBD1 agrees at 7 bases. With 4 bases clipped from V and 2 bases from J, the junction kept 3 bases outside the gene matches. The CDR3 is 13 amino acids. Germline CDR1 and CDR2: SGHDT and YYEEEE. The CDR3 DNA follows: TGTGCCAGCAGCAGGGGACAGACCTACGAGCAGTACTTC. Its translation is CASSRGQTYEQYF.

This chain uses TRBV5-1 with TRBJ2-3; 7 bases are shared with TRBD2. The CDR3 is made up of 18 amino acids. Germline V gives CDR1 SGHRS, CDR2 YFSETQ. V was pared by 0 bases and J by 2 bases, with 12 bases of the junction left unmatched. The CDR3 here is CASSLEAVSGTYTDTQYF. The CDR3 bases are TGCGCCAGCAGCTTGGAGGCGGTCAGCGGGACTTACACAGATACGCAGTATTTT.